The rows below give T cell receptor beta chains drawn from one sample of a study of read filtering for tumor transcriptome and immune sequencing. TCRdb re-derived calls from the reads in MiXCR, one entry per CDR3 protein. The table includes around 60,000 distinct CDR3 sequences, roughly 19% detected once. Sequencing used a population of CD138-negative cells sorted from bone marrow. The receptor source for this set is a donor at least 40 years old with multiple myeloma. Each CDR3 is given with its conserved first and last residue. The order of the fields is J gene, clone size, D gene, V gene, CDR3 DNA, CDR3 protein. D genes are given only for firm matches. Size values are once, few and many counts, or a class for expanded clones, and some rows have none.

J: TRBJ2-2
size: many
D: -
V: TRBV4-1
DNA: TGCGCCAGCAGCCAAGGAGTGGCGAACACCGGGGAGCTGTTTTTT
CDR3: CASSQGVANTGELFF

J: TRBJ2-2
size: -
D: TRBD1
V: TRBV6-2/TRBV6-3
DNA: TGTGCCAGCAGGAAGACAGGGAAGGAGACCGGGGAGCTGTTTTTT
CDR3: CASRKTGKETGELFF

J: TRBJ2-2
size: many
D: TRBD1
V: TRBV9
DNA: TGTGCCAGCAGCATTGGACAGGGGGTTGGCACCGGGGAGCTGTTTTTT
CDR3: CASSIGQGVGTGELFF

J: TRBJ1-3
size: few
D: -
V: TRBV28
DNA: TGTGCCAGCAGTGATCTTGGGAACACCATATATTTT
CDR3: CASSDLGNTIYF

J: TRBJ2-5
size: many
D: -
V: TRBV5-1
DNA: TGCGCCAGCAGCTTGGTTGGGACTTCCTCTCAAGAGACCCAGTACTTC
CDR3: CASSLVGTSSQETQYF

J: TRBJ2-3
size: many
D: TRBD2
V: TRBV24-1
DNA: TGTGCCTCCCAGACTAGCGGGGCTTCTGGAACGCAGTATTTT
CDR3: CASQTSGASGTQYF

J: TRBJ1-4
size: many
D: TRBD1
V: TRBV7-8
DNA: TGTGCCAGCAGCTTAGCTTTGCGACAGGGGAATGAAAAACTGTTTTTT
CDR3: CASSLALRQGNEKLFF

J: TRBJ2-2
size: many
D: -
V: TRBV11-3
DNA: TGTGCCAGCCGAGGGAACCAAGGGAACACCGGGGAGCTGTTTTTT
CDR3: CASRGNQGNTGELFF

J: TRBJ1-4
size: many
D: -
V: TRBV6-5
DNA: TGTGCCAGCAAATCGACTAATGAAAAACTGTTTTTT
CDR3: CASKSTNEKLFF

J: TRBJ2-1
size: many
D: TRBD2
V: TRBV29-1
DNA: TGCAGCGTGGGTAGCGGGGGGGTCGCTGAGCAGTTCTTC
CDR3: CSVGSGGVAEQFF

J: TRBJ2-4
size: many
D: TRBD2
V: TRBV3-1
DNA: TGTGCCAGCAGCCGAGCTAGCGGGAGAGAAAACATTCAGTACTTC
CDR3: CASSRASGRENIQYF